This is a list of T cell receptor beta chains from one sample in a study of spatial heterogeneity in lung cancer. TCRdb re-called the 5' RACE reads through MiXCR, storing one row per CDR3 protein. The repertoire includes under 150,000 distinct CDR3 sequences, 12% of them detected once, and approximately 15% sits in the top ten. Sample: PBMCs, taken at follow-up. Source of these receptors: a male donor with early-stage non-small cell lung cancer. Each CDR3 is given with its conserved first and last residue. Fields, in order: J gene, V gene, D gene, clone size, CDR3 DNA, CDR3 protein. A D gene is named only where the DNA matches it firmly. Clone size is not always given. Where it is, it says once, few, many or a class for expanded clones.

J gene: TRBJ1-2; V gene: TRBV28; D gene: TRBD1; clone size: many; CDR3 DNA: TGTGCCAGCAGTCCTACGTTTACAGGGGGATCTAACTATGGCTACACCTTC; CDR3 protein: CASSPTFTGGSNYGYTF
J gene: TRBJ1-1; V gene: TRBV11-1; D gene: NA; clone size: few; CDR3 DNA: TGTGCCAGCAGCTTAAGTATCAGGAACACTGAAGCTTTCTTT; CDR3 protein: CASSLSIRNTEAFF
J gene: TRBJ2-7; V gene: TRBV9; D gene: NA; clone size: many; CDR3 DNA: TGTGCCAGCAGCGTATCCGGAGGGGGGATCTACGAGCAGTACTTC; CDR3 protein: CASSVSGGGIYEQYF
J gene: TRBJ2-1; V gene: TRBV6-5; D gene: TRBD1; clone size: few; CDR3 DNA: TGTGCCAGCAGGACGACAGGGTTCAGCTCCTACAATGAGCAGTTCTTC; CDR3 protein: CASRTTGFSSYNEQFF
J gene: TRBJ2-7; V gene: TRBV25-1; D gene: NA; clone size: few; CDR3 DNA: TGTGCCAGCAGTGAAAAATGGGCCTACGAGCAGTACTTC; CDR3 protein: CASSEKWAYEQYF
J gene: TRBJ2-7; V gene: TRBV27; D gene: NA; clone size: many; CDR3 DNA: TGTGCCAGCAGGGGGGGGCTCTCCTACGAGCAGTACTTC; CDR3 protein: CASRGGLSYEQYF
J gene: TRBJ2-3; V gene: TRBV7-9; D gene: NA; clone size: many; CDR3 DNA: TGTGCCAGCACCTACGGGGGCCCCACAGATACGCAGTATTTT; CDR3 protein: CASTYGGPTDTQYF
J gene: TRBJ1-6; V gene: TRBV7-3; D gene: NA; clone size: NA; CDR3 DNA: TGTGCCAGCAGCTTAAACGGCAGGAGGAGCTCCTATAATTCACCCCTCCACTTT; CDR3 protein: CASSLNGRRSSYNSPLHF
J gene: TRBJ2-7; V gene: TRBV20-1; D gene: NA; clone size: few; CDR3 DNA: TGCAGTGCTTCGGGCCAGTCACCGGTCTCGACGGACTTC; CDR3 protein: CSASGQSPVSTDF
J gene: TRBJ2-3; V gene: TRBV28; D gene: TRBD2; clone size: NA; CDR3 DNA: TGTGCCAGCAGTCTCCCGGGGGGGGGAGTCACAGATACGCAGTATTTT; CDR3 protein: CASSLPGGGVTDTQYF
J gene: TRBJ1-1; V gene: TRBV11-1; D gene: TRBD1; clone size: NA; CDR3 DNA: TGTGCCAGCAGCTTATCAGTTCGGGACAGGAGATACACTGAAGCTTTCTTT; CDR3 protein: CASSLSVRDRRYTEAFF
J gene: TRBJ2-1; V gene: TRBV28; D gene: NA; clone size: NA; CDR3 DNA: TGTGCCAGCACCCCTGGGAGAGTGAATGAGCAGTTCTTC; CDR3 protein: CASTPGRVNEQFF
J gene: TRBJ2-4; V gene: TRBV29-1; D gene: TRBD1; clone size: many; CDR3 DNA: TGCAGCGTTACAGGGGGCGAGGCCAAAAACATTCAGTACTTC; CDR3 protein: CSVTGGEAKNIQYF
J gene: TRBJ1-5; V gene: TRBV12-5; D gene: NA; clone size: many; CDR3 DNA: TGTGCTAGTGGTCAGGGAAGCAATCAGCCCCAGCATTTT; CDR3 protein: CASGQGSNQPQHF
J gene: TRBJ2-2; V gene: TRBV7-2; D gene: NA; clone size: many; CDR3 DNA: TGTGCCAGCAGCTTAGCCTTGGGGGCCGGGGAGCTGTTTTTT; CDR3 protein: CASSLALGAGELFF
J gene: TRBJ2-3; V gene: TRBV7-9; D gene: NA; clone size: few; CDR3 DNA: TGTGCCAGCAGCCAAACCTTGTACCCCACAGATACGCAGTATTTT; CDR3 protein: CASSQTLYPTDTQYF
J gene: TRBJ1-2; V gene: TRBV5-1; D gene: NA; clone size: NA; CDR3 DNA: TGCGCCAGCAGCCCGGAGTCGACACCTGGCTACACCTTC; CDR3 protein: CASSPESTPGYTF
J gene: TRBJ1-5; V gene: TRBV20-1; D gene: NA; clone size: many; CDR3 DNA: TGCAGTGCTATTCCAGGACGTAGCAATCAGCCCCAGCATTTT; CDR3 protein: CSAIPGRSNQPQHF
J gene: TRBJ1-4; V gene: TRBV29-1; D gene: NA; clone size: many; CDR3 DNA: TGCAGCGTCCTCGGTGAAAAACTGTTTTTT; CDR3 protein: CSVLGEKLFF
J gene: TRBJ2-1; V gene: TRBV11-2; D gene: NA; clone size: NA; CDR3 DNA: TGTGCCAGCATGGGCGCTGCGTACAATGAGCAGTTCTTC; CDR3 protein: CASMGAAYNEQFF
J gene: TRBJ2-1; V gene: TRBV7-3; D gene: TRBD1; clone size: NA; CDR3 DNA: TGTGCCAGCAGCTCGTATTATCCAGGGGGCGGTGAGCAGTTCTTC; CDR3 protein: CASSSYYPGGGEQFF
J gene: TRBJ2-3; V gene: TRBV9; D gene: NA; clone size: NA; CDR3 DNA: TGTGCCAGCAGCGTAGGGGAAGATACGCAGTATTTT; CDR3 protein: CASSVGEDTQYF
J gene: TRBJ2-3; V gene: TRBV20-1; D gene: TRBD1; clone size: NA; CDR3 DNA: TGCAGTGCTAACACCGGGACAGGGAGGGTCACAGATACGCAGTATTTT; CDR3 protein: CSANTGTGRVTDTQYF
J gene: TRBJ2-2; V gene: TRBV7-3; D gene: TRBD1; clone size: few; CDR3 DNA: TGTGCCAGCAGCCGACTGGGGACAGCCCAAACAAACACCGGGGAGCTGTTTTTT; CDR3 protein: CASSRLGTAQTNTGELFF
J gene: TRBJ2-7; V gene: TRBV10-3; D gene: NA; clone size: NA; CDR3 DNA: TGTGCCATCAGTGATGCCGGGATCCCCACCTTCTACGAGCAGTACTTC; CDR3 protein: CAISDAGIPTFYEQYF
J gene: TRBJ2-4; V gene: TRBV20-1; D gene: NA; clone size: NA; CDR3 DNA: TGCAGTGCTAGAAGTAATTCAGGGGCTAGAAACATTCAGTACTTC; CDR3 protein: CSARSNSGARNIQYF
J gene: TRBJ2-1; V gene: TRBV20-1; D gene: NA; clone size: NA; CDR3 DNA: TGCAGTGCTCCCGAAAGGCGGGGCGCGAATTACAATGAGCAGTTCTTC; CDR3 protein: CSAPERRGANYNEQFF
J gene: TRBJ1-1; V gene: TRBV12-3/TRBV12-4; D gene: TRBD1; clone size: many; CDR3 DNA: TGTGCCAGCAGTCCGACAGGGGGGTCCACTGAAGCTTTCTTT; CDR3 protein: CASSPTGGSTEAFF
J gene: TRBJ2-7; V gene: TRBV7-2; D gene: NA; clone size: few; CDR3 DNA: TGTGCCAGCAGCTTGGGCAGGGTCTATGGTTACGAGCAGTACTTC; CDR3 protein: CASSLGRVYGYEQYF
J gene: TRBJ2-5; V gene: TRBV3-1; D gene: NA; clone size: few; CDR3 DNA: TGTGCCAGCAGCCCACTCCCTCCCCGGACCCAGTACTTC; CDR3 protein: CASSPLPPRTQYF
J gene: TRBJ1-2; V gene: TRBV10-3; D gene: NA; clone size: NA; CDR3 DNA: TGTGCCATCAGCGAGGCCGACCCTGGGGGCTACACCTTC; CDR3 protein: CAISEADPGGYTF
J gene: TRBJ1-1; V gene: TRBV7-9; D gene: NA; clone size: NA; CDR3 DNA: TGTGCCAGCAGAAATGCGCGGGGTTTGAACACTGAAGCTTTCTTT; CDR3 protein: CASRNARGLNTEAFF
J gene: TRBJ2-3; V gene: TRBV7-2; D gene: TRBD2; clone size: many; CDR3 DNA: TGTGCCAGCAGCTCGAGCGGGGGAGGTGATACGCAGTATTTT; CDR3 protein: CASSSSGGGDTQYF
J gene: TRBJ1-3; V gene: TRBV27; D gene: TRBD1; clone size: many; CDR3 DNA: TGTGCCAGCAGTTCCGGACAGGGGGGAAACACCATATATTTT; CDR3 protein: CASSSGQGGNTIYF
J gene: TRBJ1-1; V gene: TRBV4-1; D gene: NA; clone size: many; CDR3 DNA: TGCGCCAGCAGCCAAAGGCAGGTAATGTTTCCTGAAGCTTTCTTT; CDR3 protein: CASSQRQVMFPEAFF
J gene: TRBJ2-3; V gene: TRBV4-2; D gene: TRBD2; clone size: few; CDR3 DNA: TGTGCCAGCAGCCAAGAACTAGCGGGGGGGCCAGATACGCAGTATTTT; CDR3 protein: CASSQELAGGPDTQYF
J gene: TRBJ2-5; V gene: TRBV3-2; D gene: NA; clone size: NA; CDR3 DNA: TGTGCCAGCAGCCAGGACGGTCGGACAGCTAGCCAAGAGACCCAGTACTTC; CDR3 protein: CASSQDGRTASQETQYF
J gene: TRBJ1-1; V gene: TRBV29-1; D gene: NA; clone size: many; CDR3 DNA: TGCAGCGTTAGGGGGGCCACTGAAGCTTTCTTT; CDR3 protein: CSVRGATEAFF
J gene: TRBJ1-2; V gene: TRBV7-9; D gene: TRBD1; clone size: NA; CDR3 DNA: TGTGCCAGCAGATACGACAGGGCCGACTATGGCTACACCTTC; CDR3 protein: CASRYDRADYGYTF
J gene: TRBJ2-2; V gene: TRBV7-3; D gene: TRBD1; clone size: NA; CDR3 DNA: TGTGCCTCCCGAAGAGGGGGCGTCGACACCGGGGAGCTGTTTTTT; CDR3 protein: CASRRGGVDTGELFF
J gene: TRBJ2-1; V gene: TRBV9; D gene: NA; clone size: many; CDR3 DNA: TGTGCCAGCAGCGTAGAGTGGGGGGTCTACAATGAGCAGTTCTTC; CDR3 protein: CASSVEWGVYNEQFF
J gene: TRBJ2-7; V gene: TRBV10-3; D gene: NA; clone size: few; CDR3 DNA: TGTGCCTACAACGAGCAGTACTTC; CDR3 protein: CAYNEQYF
J gene: TRBJ1-1; V gene: TRBV5-1; D gene: NA; clone size: NA; CDR3 DNA: TGCGCCAGCAGCTACCTGGCCGACACTGAAGCTTTCTTT; CDR3 protein: CASSYLADTEAFF
J gene: TRBJ2-7; V gene: TRBV20-1; D gene: TRBD2; clone size: few; CDR3 DNA: TGCAGTGCTAGAGAGGGGCTAGCGGGGAAAAACGAGCAGTACTTC; CDR3 protein: CSAREGLAGKNEQYF
J gene: TRBJ2-2; V gene: TRBV20-1; D gene: TRBD2; clone size: many; CDR3 DNA: TGCAGTGCTAGAGAGGCGATCGGGGGGGACACCGGGGAGCTGTTTTTT; CDR3 protein: CSAREAIGGDTGELFF
J gene: TRBJ2-1; V gene: TRBV9; D gene: TRBD2; clone size: many; CDR3 DNA: TGTGCCAGCAGCGCCGGGACTAGCGGGGGCTCCTACAATGAGCAGTTCTTC; CDR3 protein: CASSAGTSGGSYNEQFF
J gene: TRBJ2-3; V gene: TRBV6-5; D gene: TRBD2; clone size: NA; CDR3 DNA: TGTGCCAGCAGTGGCGCGGGGGTTAGCACAGATACGCAGTATTTT; CDR3 protein: CASSGAGVSTDTQYF
J gene: TRBJ1-4; V gene: TRBV4-3; D gene: NA; clone size: many; CDR3 DNA: TGCGCCAGCAGCCACTTACTTCAGGGTAATGAAAAACTGTTTTTT; CDR3 protein: CASSHLLQGNEKLFF
J gene: TRBJ1-6; V gene: TRBV20-1; D gene: NA; clone size: many; CDR3 DNA: TGCAGTGCTAGAGATCGCAGGGGAGGGAATTCACCCCTCCACTTT; CDR3 protein: CSARDRRGGNSPLHF
J gene: TRBJ2-7; V gene: TRBV29-1; D gene: TRBD2; clone size: many; CDR3 DNA: TGCAGCGCCCGGGACTACTCCTACGAGCAGTACTTC; CDR3 protein: CSARDYSYEQYF
J gene: TRBJ1-2; V gene: TRBV18; D gene: NA; clone size: few; CDR3 DNA: TGTGCCAGCGGAGCGGCAGGGGCCTATGGCTACACCTTC; CDR3 protein: CASGAAGAYGYTF
J gene: TRBJ2-3; V gene: TRBV9; D gene: NA; clone size: few; CDR3 DNA: TGTGCCAGCAGCGTAGCCCCCGAGTCGGTGGATACGCAGTATTTT; CDR3 protein: CASSVAPESVDTQYF